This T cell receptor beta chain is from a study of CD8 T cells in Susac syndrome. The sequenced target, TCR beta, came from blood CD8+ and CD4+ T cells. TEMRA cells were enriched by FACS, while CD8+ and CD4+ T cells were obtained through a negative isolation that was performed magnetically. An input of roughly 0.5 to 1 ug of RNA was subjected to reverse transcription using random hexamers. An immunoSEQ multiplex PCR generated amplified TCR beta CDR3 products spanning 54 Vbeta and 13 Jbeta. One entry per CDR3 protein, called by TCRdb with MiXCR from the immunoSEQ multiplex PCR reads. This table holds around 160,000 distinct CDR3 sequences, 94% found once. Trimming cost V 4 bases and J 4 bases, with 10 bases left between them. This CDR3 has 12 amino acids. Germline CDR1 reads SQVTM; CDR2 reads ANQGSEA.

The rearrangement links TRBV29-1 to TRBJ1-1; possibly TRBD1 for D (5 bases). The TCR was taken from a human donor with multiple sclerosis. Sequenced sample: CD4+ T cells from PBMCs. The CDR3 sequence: CSVGQGGTEAFF. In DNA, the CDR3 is TGCAGCGTTGGTCAGGGAGGCACTGAAGCTTTCTTT.